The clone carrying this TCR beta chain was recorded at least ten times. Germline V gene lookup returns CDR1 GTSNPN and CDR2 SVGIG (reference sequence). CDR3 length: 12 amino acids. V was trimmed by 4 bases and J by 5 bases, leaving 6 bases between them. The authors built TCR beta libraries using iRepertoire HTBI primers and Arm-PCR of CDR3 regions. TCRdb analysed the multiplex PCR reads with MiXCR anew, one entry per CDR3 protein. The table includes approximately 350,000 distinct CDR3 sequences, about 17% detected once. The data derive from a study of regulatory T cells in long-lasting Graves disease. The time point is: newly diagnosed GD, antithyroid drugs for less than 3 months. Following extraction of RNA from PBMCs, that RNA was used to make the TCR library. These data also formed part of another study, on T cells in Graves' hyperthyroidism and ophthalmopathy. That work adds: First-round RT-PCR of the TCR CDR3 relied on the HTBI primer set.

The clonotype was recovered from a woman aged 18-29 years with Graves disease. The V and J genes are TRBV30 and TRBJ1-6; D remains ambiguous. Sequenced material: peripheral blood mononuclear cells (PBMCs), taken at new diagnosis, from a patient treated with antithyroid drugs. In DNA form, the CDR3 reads TGTGCCTGGATGTCGGATAATTCACCCCTCCACTTT. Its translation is CAWMSDNSPLHF.